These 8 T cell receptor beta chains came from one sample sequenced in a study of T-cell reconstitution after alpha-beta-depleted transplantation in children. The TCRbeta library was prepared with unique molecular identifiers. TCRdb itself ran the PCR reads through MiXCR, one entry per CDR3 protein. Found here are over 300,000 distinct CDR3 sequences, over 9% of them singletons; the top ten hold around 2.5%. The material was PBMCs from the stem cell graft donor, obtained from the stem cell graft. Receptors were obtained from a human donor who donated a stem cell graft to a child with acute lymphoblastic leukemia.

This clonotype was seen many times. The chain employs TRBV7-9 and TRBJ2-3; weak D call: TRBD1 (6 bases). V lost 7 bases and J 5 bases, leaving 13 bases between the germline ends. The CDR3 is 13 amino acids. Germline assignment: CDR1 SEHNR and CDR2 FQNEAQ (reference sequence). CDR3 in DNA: TGTGCCAGCATTCTCCCAGGGGAAGATACGCAGTATTTT. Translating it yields CASILPGEDTQYF.

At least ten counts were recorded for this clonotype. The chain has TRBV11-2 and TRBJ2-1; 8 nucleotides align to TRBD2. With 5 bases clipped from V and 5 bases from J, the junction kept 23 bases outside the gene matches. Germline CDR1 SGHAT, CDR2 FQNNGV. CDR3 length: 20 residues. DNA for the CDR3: TGTGCCAGCAGCCCGCCCCCCAAAAGCGGGAGACCGAGGCTTAACAATGAGCAGTTCTTC. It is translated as CASSPPPKSGRPRLNNEQFF.

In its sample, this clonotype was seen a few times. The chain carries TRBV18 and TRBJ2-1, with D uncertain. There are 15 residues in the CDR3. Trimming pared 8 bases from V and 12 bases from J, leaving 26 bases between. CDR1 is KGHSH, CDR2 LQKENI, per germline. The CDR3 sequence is CASDPAPQSGQSQFF. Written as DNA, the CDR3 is TGTGCCAGCGACCCGGCACCCCAATCCGGCCAATCGCAGTTCTTC.

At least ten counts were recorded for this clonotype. CDR3 protein: CAISESLSRALDGYTF. CDR3 sequence (DNA): TGTGCCATCAGTGAGTCTTTATCGAGGGCTCTGGATGGCTACACCTTC. The J gene is TRBJ1-2, the V gene TRBV10-3; D remains ambiguous. Germline V gene data show CDR1 as ENHRY and CDR2 as SYGVKD. Trimming removed 0 bases from V and 6 bases from J, with 17 bases in between. The CDR3 totals 16 residues.

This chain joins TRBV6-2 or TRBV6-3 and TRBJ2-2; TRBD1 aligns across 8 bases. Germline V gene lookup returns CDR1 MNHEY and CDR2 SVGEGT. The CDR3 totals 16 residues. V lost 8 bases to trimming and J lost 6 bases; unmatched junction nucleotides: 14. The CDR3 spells CASADRGWGPSGELFF. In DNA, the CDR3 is TGTGCCAGCGCAGACAGGGGATGGGGGCCATCCGGGGAGCTGTTTTTT.

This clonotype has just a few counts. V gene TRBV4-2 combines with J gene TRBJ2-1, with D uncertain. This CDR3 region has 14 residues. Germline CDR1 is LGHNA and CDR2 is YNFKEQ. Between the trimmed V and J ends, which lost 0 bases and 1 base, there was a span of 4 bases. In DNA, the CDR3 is TGTGCCAGCAGCCAAGAGGAGTCCTACAATGAGCAGTTCTTC. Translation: CASSQEESYNEQFF.

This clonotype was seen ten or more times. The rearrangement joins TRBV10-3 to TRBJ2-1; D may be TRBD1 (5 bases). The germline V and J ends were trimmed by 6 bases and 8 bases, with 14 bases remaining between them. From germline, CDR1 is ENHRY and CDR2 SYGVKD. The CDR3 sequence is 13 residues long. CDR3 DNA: TGTGCCATCAGGCCCTCCGACAGATATGAGCAGTTCTTC. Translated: CAIRPSDRYEQFF.

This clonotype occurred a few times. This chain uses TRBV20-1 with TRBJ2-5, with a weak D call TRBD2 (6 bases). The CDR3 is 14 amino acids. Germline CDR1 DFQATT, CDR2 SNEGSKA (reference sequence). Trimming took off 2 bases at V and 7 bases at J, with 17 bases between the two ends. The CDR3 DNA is TGCAGTGCTAGACAAGGAGGGAGTCTCGGGACCCAGTACTTC. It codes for CSARQGGSLGTQYF.